A single sample gave rise to the 7 T cell receptor beta chains below, sequenced in a study of blood T cell repertoires in COVID-19. Libraries were prepared by immunoSEQ multiplex PCR; TCRdb keeps only in-frame clonotypes and omits some of them. The top ten clones hold roughly 13% of a sample with around 95,000 clones, more than 75% of them seen once. Material: peripheral blood. The source is a human donor in a cohort sampled during active COVID-19.

This chain connects TRBV7-8 to TRBJ2-7; 10 bases are a match to TRBD1. The germline CDR1 and CDR2 sequences are SGHVS and FQNEAQ. The CDR3 has 15 residues. V gave up 3 bases and J gave up 2 bases; unmatched junction bases: 4. The CDR3 nucleotides read TGTGCCAGCAGCTTGTGGGACAGGGGCCCCTACGAGCAGTACTTC. This translates into CASSLWDRGPYEQYF.

The chain carries TRBV4-1 and TRBJ1-5; 10 nucleotides line up with TRBD1. This CDR3 region has 14 residues. After removal of 4 bases from V and 6 bases from J, the junction contained 3 bases not matched to a gene. CDR1 MGHRA and CDR2 YSYEKL come from the germline V gene. CDR3 nucleotides: TGCGCCAGCAGCCCGGGACAGGGGAGTCAGCCCCAGCATTTT. Amino acids: CASSPGQGSQPQHF.

The chain uses TRBV5-8 and TRBJ2-3; a weak D match, TRBD1 (6 bases). CDR1 SGHTS and CDR2 YDEGEE come from the germline V gene. Trimming pared 0 bases from V and 5 bases from J, leaving 10 bases between. The CDR3 extends over 14 amino acids. CDR3 in amino acids: CASSLGQGQDTQYF. DNA for the CDR3: TGTGCCAGCAGCTTGGGGCAGGGGCAAGATACGCAGTATTTT.

This chain joins TRBV5-1 and TRBJ1-1, with D unclear. CDR1 is SGHRS, CDR2 YFSETQ, per germline. V shed 0 bases and J shed 10 bases, with 10 bases lying between them. This CDR3 has 12 residues. CDR3 protein: CASSLGGSGAFF. DNA for the CDR3: TGCGCCAGCAGCTTGGGCGGCTCTGGAGCTTTCTTT.

This clone is a singleton in its sample. The chain combines TRBV4-1 with TRBJ1-1; D remains ambiguous. CDR1 MGHRA and CDR2 YSYEKL come from the germline V gene. Deletions cut 1 base from V and 0 bases from J, with 9 bases between. The CDR3 consists of 15 residues. CDR3 sequence: CASSQAQKMNTEAFF. CDR3 bases: TGCGCCAGCAGCCAAGCACAGAAAATGAACACTGAAGCTTTCTTT.

J is TRBJ2-5 and V is TRBV30; 9 positions match TRBD1. This CDR3 contains 15 residues. Per the germline V gene, CDR1 is GTSNPN and CDR2 is SVGIG (reference sequence). J was trimmed by 4 bases and V by 4 bases; bases with no gene match: 10. The CDR3 region has the DNA TGTGCCTGGACCGCCGACAGGGGGTTGTCAGAGACCCAGTACTTC. Amino acids: CAWTADRGLSETQYF.

This clone was picked up one time. The chain joins TRBV11-2 to TRBJ2-7, with 8 bases identical to TRBD1. The CDR3 covers 14 residues. Germline assignment: CDR1 SGHAT and CDR2 FQNNGV. J gave up 0 bases and V 5 bases, and 3 bases lay outside the gene matches. The CDR3 spells CASSTTGGSYEQYF. CDR3 nucleotides: TGTGCCAGCAGCACTACAGGGGGCTCCTACGAGCAGTACTTC.